This T cell receptor beta chain is drawn from a study of T cells in tumors after PD-1 blockade. Study context: Prior checkpoint blockade, systemic immunosuppressant use, or anti-cancer therapy within 4 weeks excluded patients. Some patients also took daily vismodegib 150 mg during anti-PD-1 treatment. Peripheral blood samples averaged approximately 35,000 unique clonotypes and 95,000 to 120,000 templates.

Using immunoSEQ multiplex PCR, the repertoire was profiled, and TCRdb retains in-frame clones only, with some absent. The sample lists roughly 14,000 clones, roughly 82% occurring once. Template: tumor biopsy or peripheral blood genomic DNA, about 616-6,500 ng per sample. Germline CDR1 MNHEY, CDR2 SVGEGT. The CDR3 runs 16 residues. V was trimmed by 0 bases and J by 1 base, leaving 10 bases between them. This receptor was identified in a human donor with basal cell carcinoma. Sequenced material: PBMCs, taken after anti-PD-1 treatment. The V gene is TRBV6-2 or TRBV6-3, the J gene TRBJ1-5; D uncertain. The CDR3 DNA is TGTGCCAGCAGTTACTCCACGATGGACAGCAATCAGCCCCAGCATTTT. It encodes CASSYSTMDSNQPQHF.